One sample yielded the 10 T cell receptor beta chains listed below, sequenced in a study of blood T cell repertoires in COVID-19 (dated by TCRdb to the early 2020s). The library was produced with the immunoSEQ multiplex PCR assay. Drawn from immuneACCESS, this table holds only the in-frame rearrangements with V and J called that TCRdb kept. Clones are partly lost; checked studies trace under half to an unresolved V gene and leave the rest unexplained. This sample has 90,000 to 120,000 clones in its table, and about 86% of those were observed once. In total, the top ten clones hold roughly 3% of the sample. The sample taken for sequencing was PBMCs or T cells enriched from blood (not recorded which). The origin of the receptors is a woman between 50 and 59 years old who had recovered from COVID-19.

The CDR3 DNA sequence: TGCAGTGCTAGTCGGTTTATGAACACTGAAGCTTTCTTT. Amino acids: CSASRFMNTEAFF. V gene TRBV20-1 combines with J gene TRBJ1-1; D ambiguous. V was cut by 3 bases and J by 0 bases, with 8 bases left in between. CDR1 DFQATT and CDR2 SNEGSKA come from the germline V gene (reference sequence). The CDR3 runs 13 residues.

The V gene is TRBV5-1, the J gene TRBJ2-1; 12 positions match TRBD2. This CDR3 contains 15 residues. Germline lookup yields CDR1 SGHRS and CDR2 YFSETQ. Trimming took 4 bases from V and 7 from J; bases not matched to a gene: 6. CDR3 in amino acids: CASSPGLAGWNEQFF. The CDR3 DNA reads as TGCGCCAGCAGCCCAGGACTAGCGGGGTGGAATGAGCAGTTCTTC.

V is TRBV30 and J is TRBJ2-7; 10 bases fit TRBD1. The germline V gene encodes CDR1 GTSNPN and CDR2 SVGIG (reference sequence). CDR3 length: 14 amino acids. V trimming: 2 bases; J trimming: 3 bases; junction bases outside the gene matches: 4. The CDR3 DNA sequence: TGTGCCTGGAGTTGGACAGGGGGGGACTACGAGCAGTACTTC. Translation: CAWSWTGGDYEQYF.

The J gene is TRBJ1-5, the V gene TRBV7-9; 8 bases line up with TRBD1. Trimming at V came to 1 base and at J to 6 bases, leaving 11 bases not matched to a gene. Germline V CDR1 and CDR2: SEHNR, FQNEAQ (reference sequence). The CDR3 extends over 17 amino acids. CDR3 protein: CASSLEGGGRGLQPQHF. The CDR3 bases are TGTGCCAGCAGCTTAGAGGGAGGGGGCAGGGGGCTTCAGCCCCAGCATTTT. Supplemented by reference TRBV7-9 and TRBJ1-5, the full variable domain reads DTGVSQNPRHKITKRGQNVTFRCDPISEHNRLYWYRQTLGQGPEFLTYFQNEAQLEKSRLLSDRFSAERPKGSFSTLEIQRTEQGDSAMYLCASSLEGGGRGLQPQHFGDGTRLSIL.

This chain uses TRBV2 with TRBJ2-7; D not certain. The germline V gene encodes CDR1 SNHLY and CDR2 FYNNEI. The CDR3 has 12 residues. V lost 4 bases to trimming and J lost 4 bases, with 8 bases between them. The CDR3 sequence: CASSVERYEQYF. The DNA for the CDR3 is TGTGCCAGCAGTGTAGAGAGGTACGAGCAGTACTTC.

The chain joins TRBV15 to TRBJ1-2; D remains ambiguous. Germline loops: CDR1 LNHNV, CDR2 YYDKDF (reference sequence). CDR3 size: 12 residues. Trimming took off 4 bases at V and 8 bases at J, with 11 bases between the two ends. In nucleotides, the CDR3 is TGTGCCACCAGCAACCAAAACCGGGGCTACACCTTC. This codes for CATSNQNRGYTF.

The rearrangement uses TRBV29-1 and TRBJ1-4, with 7 bases matching TRBD1. Germline-derived CDR1 and CDR2 are SQVTM and ANQGSEA. The V gene end was trimmed by 7 bases and the J gene end by 2 bases; junction bases not matched to a gene: 4. The CDR3 has 13 amino acids. CDR3 amino acids: CSAQTGTNEKLFF. The CDR3 nucleotides read TGCAGCGCCCAGACAGGGACTAATGAAAAACTGTTTTTT.

The V and J genes are TRBV4-1 and TRBJ1-1; D ambiguous. Germline V CDR1 and CDR2: MGHRA, YSYEKL. The length of the CDR3 is 16 residues. The ends were cut back, 4 bases at V and 0 bases at J, with 15 bases in the middle. CDR3 residues: CASSLIGEVMNTEAFF. CDR3 bases: TGCGCCAGCAGCCTTATCGGAGAAGTCATGAACACTGAAGCTTTCTTT.

This clone was counted once. The rearrangement links TRBV15 to TRBJ1-2; TRBD1 is a possible D gene (5 bases). Trimming left V 1 base short and J 1 base short, with 16 bases between. This CDR3 is built from 17 residues. CDR1 is LNHNV and CDR2 is YYDKDF in the germline V gene (reference sequence). The CDR3 region has the DNA TGTGCCACCAGCAGAGGGGGGACTCAGAGTATTAACTATGGCTACACCTTC. As protein: CATSRGGTQSINYGYTF.

The chain joins TRBV30 to TRBJ2-6; TRBD2 matches at 7 bases. Trimming took 7 bases from V and 1 from J; bases not matched to a gene: 13. CDR3 length: 17 amino acids. Germline V lookup: CDR1 GTSNPN, CDR2 SVGIG (reference sequence). The CDR3 bases are TGTGCCTCCACGACGAGCGGGGCAAAATCTGGGGCCAACGTCCTGACTTTC. Its translation: CASTTSGAKSGANVLTF.